This TCR beta chain is from a study of blood T cell repertoires in COVID-19. Background on the study: PBMCs, B-cell-depleted T cells, or T cells provided the cDNA or gDNA that made up the material.

Original handling: Estimated nucleated cell counts came from reference gene primer amplification. Data came from immunoSEQ multiplex PCR; TCRdb stores just in-frame clones and leaves some out. V and J calls and clone size are given by that table; D and trimming were obtained from the DNA. The sample has about 130,000 clones, about four fifths seen once; the top ten hold about 12%. Germline CDR1 MNHEY, CDR2 SVGAGI. The CDR3 consists of 13 residues. V gave up 7 bases and J gave up 1 base, with 10 bases separating them. Sequencing was performed on peripheral blood. This clonotype originated in a woman aged 55-69 years with acute or convalescent COVID-19. The V call is TRBV6-5, the J call TRBJ1-1; D not certain. CDR3 residues: CASKRGGNTEAFF. The CDR3 DNA reads as TGTGCCAGCAAAAGAGGCGGGAACACTGAAGCTTTCTTT.